The T cell receptor (beta chain) described here comes from a study of a mutant IDH1 vaccine in newly diagnosed glioma. As for this clone: Its antigen is not known.

Clones were sequenced by immunoSEQ multiplex PCR, and TCRdb holds only the in-frame ones, with some missing. The table shows some 80,000 clones, with approximately 89% occurring only once. Time point given: week 23, last vaccination. Every vaccine dose comprised 300 ug of mutant IDH1 20-mer peptide plus topical imiquimod. The CDR3 is 16 amino acids. This material consisted of PBMCs, taken from a glioma patient whose treatment included an IDH1 peptide vaccine. The chain is built from TRBV21-1 and TRBJ2-2; the D call of TRBD1 is as the table states it, not checked on the DNA. TRBV21-1 is deemed a pseudogene. This receptor was taken from a woman aged 45-65 years with glioma. This chain's CDR3 is CASSKEAGLDTGELFF. CDR3 DNA sequence: TGTGCCAGCAGCAAAGAGGCAGGGCTGGACACCGGGGAGCTGTTTTTT.